The entry that follows covers one T cell receptor beta chain sequence. Its specificity is not known. Libraries were prepared by immunoSEQ multiplex PCR; TCRdb keeps only in-frame clonotypes and omits some of them. The top ten clones hold more than 1.5% of a sample with about 65,000 clones, approximately 90% of them seen once. These data belong to a study of OX40 agonist ivuxolimab in advanced cancers. Overall study: The drug used for patients, ivuxolimab, was an agonistic anti-OX40 (CD134) antibody. Partial responses were recorded for three patients, including one with hepatocellular carcinoma and two with cutaneous melanoma. Whole-study findings and limits: Normalized T-cell clonal expansion was also low in some nonresponders.

The CDR3 consists of 14 residues. Trimming left V 5 bases short and J 1 base short, with 12 bases between. The germline V gene encodes CDR1 MNHNS and CDR2 SASEGT. The sample consisted of CD4+ or CD8+ T cells sorted from blood, taken in a trial of the OX40 agonist ivuxolimab. This sequence was found in an adult with an advanced solid tumor such as melanoma, head and neck, liver or kidney cancer. The rearrangement uses TRBV6-1 and TRBJ2-7, with no clear D. The DNA for the CDR3 is TGTGCCAGCAGTCCACGGACGGAGTCCTACGAGCAGTACTTC. Residues: CASSPRTESYEQYF.